This passage covers 18 T cell receptor beta chains from one sample sequenced in a study of beta chain features in type 1 diabetes. Every isolated RNA sample was fully reverse transcribed, so sequencing captured expressed TCRB transcripts. The assay was immunoSEQ multiplex PCR, and TCRdb's table has in-frame clones only and misses some. The sample consists of about 290,000 clones, around 7.3% of them appearing once. The sequenced sample consisted of central memory CD4+ T cells from blood. The receptors originated from a woman aged 18-35 years in good health.

This clone was recorded a few times. This rearrangement joins TRBV10-3 to TRBJ2-5; D is perhaps TRBD1 or TRBD2 (5 bases each). Trimming removed 2 bases from V and 7 bases from J, with 20 bases in between. The CDR3 is 16 amino acids. The germline V gene has CDR1 ENHRY and CDR2 SYGVKD. The CDR3 spells CAISEAGTANLGTQYF. DNA for the CDR3: TGTGCCATCAGTGAGGCCGGGACGGCCAATTTGGGGACCCAGTACTTC.

This clone appeared a few times. This chain links TRBV6-5 with TRBJ2-7; perhaps TRBD2 as D (6 bases). CDR3 length: 16 amino acids. Trimming left V 2 bases short and J 1 base short, with 15 bases between. CDR1 and CDR2 (germline): MNHEY, SVGAGI. The CDR3 nucleotides read TGTGCCAGCAGTTACCCAGCCGGGAGAAATTCCTACGAGCAGTACTTC. It encodes CASSYPAGRNSYEQYF.

Note on this clone: The sample carries other DNA sequences with the same CDR3. V and J are TRBV7-9 and TRBJ2-7, with 14 positions matching TRBD2. V gave up 6 bases and J gave up 0 bases; unmatched junction bases: 4. The CDR3 covers 16 residues. CDR1 is SEHNR, CDR2 FQNEAQ, per germline (reference sequence). CDR3 in amino acids: CASSLGTSGSSYEQYF. The CDR3 DNA reads TGTGCCAGCAGTCTCGGGACTAGCGGGAGCTCCTACGAGCAGTACTTC. The whole variable domain, filled in from reference TRBV7-9 and TRBJ2-7, reads DTGVSQNPRHKITKRGQNVTFRCDPISEHNRLYWYRQTLGQGPEFLTYFQNEAQLEKSRLLSDRFSAERPKGSFSTLEIQRTEQGDSAMYLCASSLGTSGSSYEQYFGPGTRLTVT.

The chain recombines TRBV6-5 with TRBJ1-4; no clear D. The V end lost 0 bases, the J end lost 0 bases, and 5 bases lay between the germline ends. The CDR3 is made up of 15 amino acids. In germline, CDR1 is MNHEY, CDR2 SVGAGI. The CDR3 sequence is CASSYSRATNEKLFF. CDR3 coding DNA: TGTGCCAGCAGTTACTCAAGGGCAACTAATGAAAAACTGTTTTTT.

This clone was observed at least ten times. As DNA, the CDR3 is TGCGCCAGCAGCCAAGATCCTATCGTGGACGGGGGGTTTGGAAAACTGTTTTTT. Encoded protein: CASSQDPIVDGGFGKLFF. The V call is TRBV4-3, the J call TRBJ1-4; weak D call: TRBD1 (5 bases). This CDR3 contains 18 residues. Trimming took off 0 bases at V and 10 bases at J, with 24 bases between the two ends. Germline lookup yields CDR1 LGHNA and CDR2 YSLEER.

The chain combines TRBV7-2 with TRBJ2-7; D is undetermined. CDR1 and CDR2 (germline): SGHTA, FQGNSA. The CDR3 consists of 17 residues. Trimming pared 0 bases from V and 3 bases from J, leaving 18 bases between. The CDR3 sequence: CASSLAGRTISFYEQYF. The CDR3 coding sequence is TGTGCCAGCAGCTTAGCTGGCAGGACCATTAGCTTCTACGAGCAGTACTTC.

This chain connects TRBV4-2 to TRBJ1-1, with TRBD1 identical over 8 bases. Germline values: CDR1 LGHNA, CDR2 YNFKEQ. There are 14 residues in the CDR3. Trimming removed 7 bases from V and 1 base from J; junction bases left unmatched: 5. The CDR3 coding sequence is TGTGCCAGCATGCGGGACAGGAGGAACACTGAAGCTTTCTTT. Translated, it gives CASMRDRRNTEAFF.

For the CDR3, the DNA is TGTGCCAGCAGCCAAGACACAGGGAGTCTAACCGGGGAGCTGTTTTTT. This translates into CASSQDTGSLTGELFF. The chain recombines TRBV4-2 with TRBJ2-2, with D perhaps TRBD1 (6 bases). V dropped 0 bases and J dropped 5 bases, with 13 bases sitting between them. CDR1 and CDR2 (germline): LGHNA, YNFKEQ. This CDR3 comprises 16 residues.

This clone was observed a handful of times. This chain links TRBV5-1 with TRBJ2-2; no clear D. CDR1 and CDR2 from the germline V gene are SGHRS and YFSETQ. V lost 2 bases, J lost 4 bases, and 12 bases lay in between. This CDR3 has 15 amino acids. The CDR3 DNA follows: TGCGCCAGCAGCTTTCGGGCAGGTGCCACCGGGGAGCTGTTTTTT. Translating gives CASSFRAGATGELFF.

This clone was observed a handful of times. This chain connects TRBV5-1 to TRBJ2-3; a possible D gene is TRBD1 (6 bases). There are 14 residues in the CDR3. Germline CDR1 reads SGHRS; CDR2 reads YFSETQ. The ends were cut back, 3 bases at V and 3 bases at J, with 11 bases in the middle. The CDR3 loop reads CASSSQGWTDTQYF. For the CDR3, the DNA is TGCGCCAGCAGCTCACAGGGCTGGACAGATACGCAGTATTTT.

This rearrangement joins TRBV11-3 to TRBJ2-1; 9 bases are shared with TRBD2. The CDR3 covers 16 residues. Trimming removed 5 bases from V and 10 bases from J; junction bases left unmatched: 15. The germline V gene encodes CDR1 SGHNT and CDR2 YENEEA. This chain's CDR3 is CASSPDGASGKGEQFF. CDR3 nucleotide sequence: TGTGCCAGCAGCCCAGACGGTGCTAGCGGGAAAGGGGAGCAGTTCTTC.

The chain links TRBV27 to TRBJ1-2; 7 positions match TRBD1. Germline V gene lookup returns CDR1 MNHEY and CDR2 SMNVEV (reference sequence). The trim removed 0 bases at V and 0 bases at J, leaving 1 base unmatched. The CDR3 consists of 15 residues. The CDR3 protein is CASSLSGTANYGYTF. For the CDR3, the DNA is TGTGCCAGCAGTTTATCTGGGACAGCTAACTATGGCTACACCTTC.

This clone was seen a few times. The chain carries TRBV6-6 and TRBJ1-1, with D tentatively TRBD1 (6 bases). Germline V gene data show CDR1 as MNHNY and CDR2 as SVGAGI (reference sequence). V was shortened by 5 bases and J by 1 base, with 11 bases between the two germline ends. The CDR3 spans 14 residues. This chain's CDR3 is CASSAQGGNTEAFF. In DNA, the CDR3 is TGTGCCAGCAGTGCACAGGGCGGGAACACTGAAGCTTTCTTT.

This chain connects TRBV4-2 to TRBJ2-1, with 9 nucleotides matching TRBD2. The CDR3 is 16 residues long. Germline trimming cut 6 bases from V and 5 bases from J; bases unmatched to any gene: 11. The germline V gene encodes CDR1 LGHNA and CDR2 YNFKEQ. CDR3 bases: TGTGCCAGCAGTCGGCGGGGGGGCGGGGAAGACAATGAGCAGTTCTTC. Protein: CASSRRGGGEDNEQFF.

The sample holds a few counts of this clone. The V and J genes are TRBV5-6 and TRBJ2-3, with TRBD2 matching over 12 bases. Trimming cost V 1 base and J 5 bases; bases outside gene matches: 5. The CDR3 runs 16 residues. Per germline, CDR1 SGHDT and CDR2 YYEEEE. The CDR3 sequence is CASSLRLAGALDTQYF. The CDR3 DNA reads as TGTGCCAGCAGCTTGAGACTAGCGGGGGCTTTAGATACGCAGTATTTT.

This chain connects TRBV7-9 to TRBJ1-1; unclear D gene. The V gene lost 4 bases and the J gene lost 3 bases, with 6 bases spanning the gap. Germline loops: CDR1 SEHNR, CDR2 FQNEAQ (reference sequence). The CDR3 runs 12 residues. The CDR3 sequence is CASSYDDTEAFF. DNA for the CDR3: TGTGCCAGCAGCTATGACGACACTGAAGCTTTCTTT.

The gene calls are TRBV28 and TRBJ1-3; 9 bases agree with TRBD1. CDR3 length: 15 amino acids. Germline CDR1 MDHEN, CDR2 SYDVKM. The V gene end was trimmed by 5 bases and the J gene end by 3 bases; junction bases not matched to a gene: 5. CDR3 in amino acids: CASSEQGARGNTIYF. CDR3 nucleotide sequence: TGTGCCAGCAGTGAACAGGGGGCGCGTGGAAACACCATATATTTT.

This clone appeared a few times. The chain has TRBV11-3 and TRBJ2-5; possible D gene TRBD2, 6 bases. Germline CDR1 reads SGHNT; CDR2 reads YENEEA. The CDR3 consists of 15 residues. Deletions cut 5 bases from V and 4 bases from J, with 17 bases between. CDR3 sequence (DNA): TGTGCCAGCAGCCTTCCCCGGGGAGGAGTAGAGACCCAGTACTTC. Translated: CASSLPRGGVETQYF.